The TCR beta chain described here comes from a study of cytomegalovirus exposure and HLA in healthy donors. Losses at the gene ends were 5 bases for V and 3 bases for J; bases not matched to a gene: 9. The CDR3 contains 18 residues. Per the germline V gene, CDR1 is SGHAT and CDR2 is FQNNGV. PCR amplification relied on 60 Vbeta primers (plus 13 Jbeta primers). Using immunoSEQ multiplex PCR, the repertoire was profiled, and TCRdb retains in-frame clones only, with some absent. Seen here are over 110,000 clones, over 65% observed once, and the top ten hold 2% to 3%. The sequencing sample was made of PBMCs. The rearrangement joins TRBV11-2 to TRBJ2-6, with 11 positions matching TRBD1. The TCR comes from a male donor in good health and CMV-seronegative. CDR3 DNA: TGTGCCAGCAGCCACGTCCCGGGACAGGGGGTTGGGGCCAACGTCCTGACTTTC. Residues: CASSHVPGQGVGANVLTF.